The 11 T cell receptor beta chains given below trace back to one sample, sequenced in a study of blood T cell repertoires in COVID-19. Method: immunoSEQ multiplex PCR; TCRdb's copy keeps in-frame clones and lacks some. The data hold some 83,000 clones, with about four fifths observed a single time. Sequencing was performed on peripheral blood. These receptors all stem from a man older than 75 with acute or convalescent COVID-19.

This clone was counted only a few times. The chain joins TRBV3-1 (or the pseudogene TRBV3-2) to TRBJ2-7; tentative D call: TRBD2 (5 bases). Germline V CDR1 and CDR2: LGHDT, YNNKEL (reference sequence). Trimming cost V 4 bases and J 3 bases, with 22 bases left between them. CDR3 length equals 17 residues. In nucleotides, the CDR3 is TGTGCCAGCAGCCCCGACCCCTCGGGAAACCACGACTACGAGCAGTACTTC. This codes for CASSPDPSGNHDYEQYF.

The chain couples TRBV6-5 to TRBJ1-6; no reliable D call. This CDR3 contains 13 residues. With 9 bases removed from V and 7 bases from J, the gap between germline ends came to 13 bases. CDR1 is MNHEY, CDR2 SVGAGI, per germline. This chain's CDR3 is CASTFTGNSPLHF. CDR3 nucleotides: TGTGCCAGTACTTTCACGGGGAATTCACCCCTCCACTTT.

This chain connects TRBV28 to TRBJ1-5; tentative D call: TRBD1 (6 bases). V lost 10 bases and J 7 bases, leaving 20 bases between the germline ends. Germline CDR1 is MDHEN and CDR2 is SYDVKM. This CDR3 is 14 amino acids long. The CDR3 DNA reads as TGTGCCACCTTCACAGGGATTGGAATGCAGCCCCAGCATTTT. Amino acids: CATFTGIGMQPQHF. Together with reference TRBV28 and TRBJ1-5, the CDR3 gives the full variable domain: DVKVTQSSRYLVKRTGEKVFLECVQDMDHENMFWYRQDPGLGLRLIYFSYDVKMKEKGDIPEGYSVSREKKERFSLILESASTNQTSMYLCATFTGIGMQPQHFGDGTRLSIL.

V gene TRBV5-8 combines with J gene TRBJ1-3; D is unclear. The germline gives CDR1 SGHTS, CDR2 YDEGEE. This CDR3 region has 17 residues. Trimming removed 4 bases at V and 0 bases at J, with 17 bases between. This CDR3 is CASSPTGSPTSGNTIYF. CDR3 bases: TGTGCCAGCAGCCCAACCGGGTCGCCGACCTCTGGAAACACCATATATTTT. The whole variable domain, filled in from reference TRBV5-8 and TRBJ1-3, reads EAGVTQSPTHLIKTRGQQATLRCSPISGHTSVYWYQQALGLGLQFLLWYDEGEERNRGNFPPRFSGRQFPNYSSELNVNALELEDSALYLCASSPTGSPTSGNTIYFGEGSWLTVV.

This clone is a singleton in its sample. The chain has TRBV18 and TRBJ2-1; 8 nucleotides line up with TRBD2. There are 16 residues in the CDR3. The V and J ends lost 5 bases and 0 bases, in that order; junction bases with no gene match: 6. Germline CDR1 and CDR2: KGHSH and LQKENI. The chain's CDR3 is CASSTSGTSSYNEQFF. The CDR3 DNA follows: TGTGCCAGCTCAACCTCCGGGACTAGCTCCTACAATGAGCAGTTCTTC.

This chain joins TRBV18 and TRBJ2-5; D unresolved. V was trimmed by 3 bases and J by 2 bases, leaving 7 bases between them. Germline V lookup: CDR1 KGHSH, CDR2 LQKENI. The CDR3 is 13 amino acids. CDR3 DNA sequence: TGTGCCAGCTCACCGAGAATTCAAGAGACCCAGTACTTC. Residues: CASSPRIQETQYF.

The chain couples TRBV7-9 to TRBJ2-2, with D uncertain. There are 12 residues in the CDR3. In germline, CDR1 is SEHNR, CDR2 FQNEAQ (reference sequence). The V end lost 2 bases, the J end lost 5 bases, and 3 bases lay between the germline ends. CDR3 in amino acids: CASSLQTGELFF. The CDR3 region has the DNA TGTGCCAGCAGCTTACAAACCGGGGAGCTGTTTTTT.

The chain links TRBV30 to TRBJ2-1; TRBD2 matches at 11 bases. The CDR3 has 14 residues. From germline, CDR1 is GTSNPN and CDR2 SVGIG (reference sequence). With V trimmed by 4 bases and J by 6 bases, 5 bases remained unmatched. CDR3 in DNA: TGTGCCTGGACGCGGCTAGCGGGAGGCAATGAGCAGTTCTTC. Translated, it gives CAWTRLAGGNEQFF.

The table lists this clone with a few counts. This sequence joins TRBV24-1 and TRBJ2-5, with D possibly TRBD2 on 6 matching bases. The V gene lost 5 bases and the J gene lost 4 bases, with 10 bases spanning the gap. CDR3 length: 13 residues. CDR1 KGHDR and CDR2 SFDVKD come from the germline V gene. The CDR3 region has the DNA TGTGCCACCAGTGGCAAGGAGGGAGAGACCCAGTACTTC. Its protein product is CATSGKEGETQYF.

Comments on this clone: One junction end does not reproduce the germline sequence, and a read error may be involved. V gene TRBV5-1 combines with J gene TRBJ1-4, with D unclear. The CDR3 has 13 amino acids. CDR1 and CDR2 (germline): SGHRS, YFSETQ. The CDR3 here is CASSTGTTEKLFF. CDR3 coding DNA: TGCGCCAGCAGCACCGGAACTACTGAAAAACTGTTTTTT.

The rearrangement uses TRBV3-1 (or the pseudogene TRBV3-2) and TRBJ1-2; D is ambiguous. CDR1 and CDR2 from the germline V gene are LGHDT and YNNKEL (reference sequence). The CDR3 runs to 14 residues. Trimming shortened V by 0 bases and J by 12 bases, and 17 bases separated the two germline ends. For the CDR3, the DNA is TGTGCCAGCAGCCAAGACCTAGGCGGTATACGAAACACCTTC. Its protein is CASSQDLGGIRNTF.